These T cell receptor beta chains were read from a single sample in a study of T cell responses to AZD1222 COVID-19 vaccine. TCRdb's table, derived via immunoSEQ multiplex PCR, lists solely in-frame clones and lacks some. The sample carries tens of thousands of clones, more than 90% recorded once. The source material was peripheral blood, sampled on day 0 of AZD1222 vaccination. All receptors come from an adult in good health. The CDR3 runs from the conserved cysteine through the conserved F or W. D genes are given only for firm matches. Clone size is shown for a subset of rows, as once, few, many or a class of expanded clone.

V gene	J gene	clone size	D gene	CDR3 DNA	CDR3 protein
TRBV9	TRBJ1-2	NA	NA	TGTGCCAGCAACGACGGAGGGGGCTATGGCTACACCTTC	CASNDGGGYGYTF
TRBV12-3/TRBV12-4	TRBJ1-3	NA	NA	TGTGCCAGCAGTTTATCGAGAAACACCATATATTTT	CASSLSRNTIYF
TRBV7-8	TRBJ1-2	NA	NA	TGTGCCAGCAGCTTTGCGGGCGGGACGGCCTATGGCTACACCTTC	CASSFAGGTAYGYTF
TRBV5-1	TRBJ2-7	NA	NA	TGCGCCAGCAGCCTATTAGTTGCCCACGAGCAGTACTTC	CASSLLVAHEQYF
TRBV19	TRBJ2-1	NA	NA	TGTGCCAGTAGTATAGCCCTCCTAGGGGATGAGCAGTTCTTC	CASSIALLGDEQFF
TRBV19	TRBJ1-2	NA	NA	TGTGCCAGTAGTAGGATCGAGAATTATGGCTACACCTTC	CASSRIENYGYTF
TRBV5-1	TRBJ2-1	NA	TRBD2	TGCGCCAGCAGCGGACGGACTAGCGTCTACAATGAGCAGTTCTTC	CASSGRTSVYNEQFF
TRBV5-1	TRBJ1-1	NA	NA	TGCGCCAGCAGCCCCGTGAGTGGGAAGACTGAAGCTTTCTTT	CASSPVSGKTEAFF
TRBV20-1	TRBJ1-4	NA	NA	TGCAGTGCTTCAGACAGGGAAAAACTGTTTTTT	CSASDREKLFF
TRBV19	TRBJ2-2	NA	NA	TGTGCCAGTAGTATGGGGAGTAACACCGGGGAGCTGTTTTTT	CASSMGSNTGELFF
TRBV6-2/TRBV6-3	TRBJ2-2	NA	NA	TGTGCCAGCAGCCAAGACCCGAGGGGTACCGGGGAGCTGTTTTTT	CASSQDPRGTGELFF
TRBV6-2/TRBV6-3	TRBJ2-5	few	NA	TGTGCCAGCAGCCAGAACCAAGAGACCCAGTACTTC	CASSQNQETQYF
TRBV24-1	TRBJ1-4	NA	NA	TGTGCCACCAGTGATGGGACGGATGAAAAACTGTTTTTT	CATSDGTDEKLFF
TRBV11-2	TRBJ2-7	few	TRBD2	TGTGCCAGCAGCCTCTATGGGGGGGGTTCTTCCTACGAGCAGTACTTC	CASSLYGGGSSYEQYF
TRBV2	TRBJ1-2	NA	NA	TGTGCCAGCAGGATGACGGGACAACCGAACTATGGCTACACCTTC	CASRMTGQPNYGYTF
TRBV2	TRBJ1-4	NA	NA	TGTGCCAGCAGTGAATATGGGGACGAGATCGGGCATGAAAAACTGTTTTTT	CASSEYGDEIGHEKLFF
TRBV19	TRBJ2-5	NA	NA	TGTGCCAGTAGTATCTCGACGGGCCAAGAGACCCAGTACTTC	CASSISTGQETQYF
TRBV19	TRBJ2-1	once	TRBD2	TGTGCCAGTAGTATAGAGTATAGCGGGAGAGGCGGCAATGAGCAGTTCTTC	CASSIEYSGRGGNEQFF
TRBV28	TRBJ1-1	NA	NA	TGTGCCAGCAGTTCTACAGGAATGAACACTGAAGCTTTCTTT	CASSSTGMNTEAFF
TRBV18	TRBJ1-1	NA	NA	TGTGCCAGCTCACCAGGGCTCGAGAGTGCGGAAGCTTTCTTT	CASSPGLESAEAFF
TRBV7-3	TRBJ2-3	NA	TRBD2	TGTGCCAGCAGCTCCTGGGCCGCTAGCGGGAGTTCAGATACGCAGTATTTT	CASSSWAASGSSDTQYF
TRBV6-2/TRBV6-3	TRBJ2-7	NA	NA	TGTGCCAGCAGTTATGACAGTATCTCCTACGAGCAGTACTTC	CASSYDSISYEQYF
TRBV3-1/TRBV3-2	TRBJ2-3	NA	NA	TGTGCCAGCAGCCGACGCACAGATACGCAGTATTTT	CASSRRTDTQYF
TRBV10-1	TRBJ2-1	NA	TRBD1	TGCGCCAGCAGTGACCAGGGGGCAAGCTCCTACAATGAGCAGTTCTTC	CASSDQGASSYNEQFF
TRBV20-1	TRBJ1-2	NA	NA	TGCAGTGCTCCCATTCAACTTAGCTACACCTTC	CSAPIQLSYTF
TRBV29-1	TRBJ1-1	NA	NA	TGCAGCGTTCGACCGGACGCCTACGCTGAAGCTTTCTTT	CSVRPDAYAEAFF
TRBV4-2	TRBJ2-7	NA	NA	TGTGCCAGGCTCTACGAGCAGTACTTC	CARLYEQYF
TRBV3-1/TRBV3-2	TRBJ2-7	NA	NA	TGTGCCAGCAGCCAAGACTGGTACGAGCAGTACTTC	CASSQDWYEQYF